This T cell receptor beta chain appears in the sequencing data of a study of OX40 agonist ivuxolimab in advanced cancers. Describing the broader study: Ivuxolimab was a fully human IgG2 agonistic monoclonal antibody targeting the costimulatory receptor OX40 (CD134). Intravenous ivuxolimab was administered to patients every 2 weeks at six dose levels: 0.01, 0.1, 0.3, 1.5, 3 and 10 mg/kg. Of the 52 patients in dose escalation, some 20 had hepatocellular carcinoma, roughly 15 had melanoma, 9 had renal cell carcinoma and 9 had head and neck cancer. A male proportion of roughly 80% and a mean age of roughly 55 years, ranging from about 23 to 90, were recorded for the dose-escalation cohort. Patients were allowed to have had prior anti-PD-1, anti-PD-L1 or anti-CTLA-4 therapy, and around 40% of the dose-escalation patients had previously received checkpoint inhibitors. Partial responses occurred in three dose-escalation patients, of whom one had hepatocellular carcinoma and two had cutaneous melanoma. Peripheral TCRbeta sequencing aimed to test whether ivuxolimab altered TCR sequence diversity and caused clonal T-cell expansion. The paper covers the monotherapy dose-escalation part of the phase I ivuxolimab trial, which included N of about 56 patients.

General study outcomes and caveats: Antigen specificity was not determined for the clonally expanded peripheral T cells. Low levels of normalized T-cell clonal expansion were also seen in some patients who did not respond. In partial responders in the 0.1-3.0 mg/kg groups, normalized peripheral clonal expansion was found to be among the lowest, especially among CD8+ T cells. At doses of 0.1 to 3.0 mg/kg, clonal expansion of both CD4+ and CD8+ T cells in blood was seen between baseline and week 6. After ivuxolimab, more expanded clones were found on average in CD8+ T cells than in CD4+ T cells.

Genomic DNA was isolated from the sorted cells so that the TCRbeta CDR3 region could be sequenced. TCRbeta CDR3 regions were sequenced using the immunoSEQ Assay. Held by TCRdb, this immuneACCESS table contains in-frame sequences only and omits some clones. Under half of the omission traces to an unresolved V gene where checked; the cause of the rest is unknown. This sample has approximately 87,000 clones in its table, and about 88% of those were observed once. In total, the top ten clones hold 4.1% of the sample. The trial excluded patients who had a history of autoimmune disease or were on systemic immunosuppression. Peripheral blood for TCR sequencing was collected from all dose cohorts at baseline, on cycle 4 day 1, and on cycle 7 day 1. Samples came from an open-label, multicenter, first-in-human phase I dose-escalation trial of ivuxolimab. Adults with locally advanced or metastatic melanoma, renal cell carcinoma, hepatocellular carcinoma or head and neck squamous cell carcinoma were enrolled in the trial. Before TCR sequencing, CD4+ T cells and CD8+ T cells from peripheral blood were sorted into separate populations.

Comments on this clone: Its specific antigen is unknown. The CDR3 does not end in the conserved phenylalanine or tryptophan, so this is likely a read error.

V is reduced by 0 bases and J by 7 bases, leaving a spacing of 11 bases between them. For CDR1 and CDR2, the germline V gene lists SGHRS and YFSETQ. The CDR3 spans 15 residues, counting both ends. Only the CDR3 region is kept as DNA, spanning 45 bases read in frame from base 1. The specimen was CD4+ or CD8+ T cells sorted from blood, collected in a trial of the OX40 agonist ivuxolimab. Recombination linked TRBV5-1 to TRBJ1-6; a tentative D match to TRBD1 spans 5 bases. The origin of this receptor is an adult with an advanced solid tumor such as melanoma, head and neck, liver or kidney cancer. CDR3 reads: CASSLDRLPNSPLHY. The DNA reads TGCGCCAGCAGCTTGGACAGGCTGCCGAATTCACCCCTCCACTAT.